Listed below are T cell receptor beta chains from one sample, sequenced in a study of shared clonotypes between healthy human individuals. Clones were read by immunoSEQ multiplex PCR, and TCRdb kept only the in-frame ones, dropping some. Of about 480,000 clones listed, nearly 80% are singletons. The sample comprised PBMCs. Receptor source: a middle-aged woman in good health. Some clones in this sample may be carry-over from other donors' samples. The CDR3 runs from the conserved cysteine through the conserved F or W. A D gene is named only where the DNA matches it firmly. Clone size, where shown, is once, few, many, or a class for clones that have expanded.

v_call: TRBV5-1; clone_size: .; j_call: TRBJ2-1; d_call: .; cdr3_nt: TGCGCCAGCAGCTTGGGAGTTACCTACAATGAGCAGTTCTTC; cdr3_aa: CASSLGVTYNEQFF
v_call: TRBV4-3; clone_size: few; j_call: TRBJ2-6; d_call: .; cdr3_nt: TGCGCCAGCAGCCAAGATGTCCTCTCTGGGGCCAACGTCCTGACTTTC; cdr3_aa: CASSQDVLSGANVLTF
v_call: TRBV7-8; clone_size: .; j_call: TRBJ1-1; d_call: .; cdr3_nt: TGTGCCAGCAGCTTAAGGGAAGGGGAAACTGAAGCTTTCTTT; cdr3_aa: CASSLREGETEAFF
v_call: TRBV18; clone_size: .; j_call: TRBJ1-1; d_call: .; cdr3_nt: TGTGCCAGCTCACCACCCGGGCAGCGGAACACTGAAGCTTTCTTT; cdr3_aa: CASSPPGQRNTEAFF
v_call: TRBV7-9; clone_size: .; j_call: TRBJ2-1; d_call: .; cdr3_nt: TGTGCCAGCAGCTTATTCGGAGGGACGGGGTTGGGGAATGAGCAGTTCTTC; cdr3_aa: CASSLFGGTGLGNEQFF
v_call: TRBV9; clone_size: .; j_call: TRBJ2-1; d_call: TRBD2; cdr3_nt: TGTGCCAGCAGCTTCGAGGTGGGACTAGCTAACAATGAGCAGTTCTTC; cdr3_aa: CASSFEVGLANNEQFF
v_call: TRBV27; clone_size: once; j_call: TRBJ2-3; d_call: TRBD2; cdr3_nt: TGTGCCAGCATAGCGGGAGGGCCGGATACGCAGTATTTT; cdr3_aa: CASIAGGPDTQYF
v_call: TRBV29-1; clone_size: .; j_call: TRBJ1-3; d_call: TRBD1; cdr3_nt: TGCAGCGTCAGTCCCGGGACAGGGATGGGAAACACCATATATTTT; cdr3_aa: CSVSPGTGMGNTIYF
v_call: TRBV14; clone_size: few; j_call: TRBJ2-5; d_call: TRBD1; cdr3_nt: TGTGCCAGCAGCCAAAGACAGGGATGGGGGGAGACCCAGTACTTC; cdr3_aa: CASSQRQGWGETQYF
v_call: TRBV4-3; clone_size: once; j_call: TRBJ2-7; d_call: TRBD2; cdr3_nt: TGCGCCAGCAGCCAAGAACCCGGGAGGAGACACGAGCAGTACTTC; cdr3_aa: CASSQEPGRRHEQYF
v_call: TRBV19; clone_size: once; j_call: TRBJ2-5; d_call: TRBD2; cdr3_nt: TGTGCCAGTAGTATAGCTAGCGGGAGATTGGAGACCCAGTACTTC; cdr3_aa: CASSIASGRLETQYF
v_call: TRBV5-4; clone_size: .; j_call: TRBJ2-5; d_call: .; cdr3_nt: TGTGCCAGCAGCCACTTGTTGATGCGGGGCCACCAAGAGACCCAGTACTTC; cdr3_aa: CASSHLLMRGHQETQYF
v_call: TRBV7-8; clone_size: .; j_call: TRBJ2-1; d_call: .; cdr3_nt: TGTGCCAGCAGCTTAGGGCTAGCAGGCAATGAGCAGTTCTTC; cdr3_aa: CASSLGLAGNEQFF
v_call: TRBV27; clone_size: .; j_call: TRBJ2-1; d_call: .; cdr3_nt: TGTGCCAGCAGTCCTACCCTCCCAGCCAGCTCCTACAATGAGCAGTTCTTC; cdr3_aa: CASSPTLPASSYNEQFF
v_call: TRBV4-1; clone_size: once; j_call: TRBJ1-1; d_call: .; cdr3_nt: TGCGCCAGCAGCTTAGCGGACAGAAAAAACACTGAAGCTTTCTTT; cdr3_aa: CASSLADRKNTEAFF
v_call: TRBV9; clone_size: .; j_call: TRBJ2-7; d_call: TRBD2; cdr3_nt: TGTGCCAGCAGCGTAAGGGAGGGACCCTACGAGCAGTACTTC; cdr3_aa: CASSVREGPYEQYF
v_call: TRBV19; clone_size: .; j_call: TRBJ1-5; d_call: .; cdr3_nt: TGTGCCAGTAGTACCCCCCCGGAGCCCCAGCATTTT; cdr3_aa: CASSTPPEPQHF
v_call: TRBV6-1; clone_size: .; j_call: TRBJ2-1; d_call: TRBD2; cdr3_nt: TGTGCCAGCAGTGAAAATGGGTTAGCGGGAGTTGGAAATGAGCAGTTCTTC; cdr3_aa: CASSENGLAGVGNEQFF
v_call: TRBV6-1; clone_size: .; j_call: TRBJ1-2; d_call: .; cdr3_nt: TGTGCCAGCAGTCAGGGAGAGGGCTATGGCTACACCTTC; cdr3_aa: CASSQGEGYGYTF
v_call: TRBV18; clone_size: .; j_call: TRBJ2-1; d_call: TRBD2; cdr3_nt: TGTGCCAGCTCACCCGGGACTAGGAACAACAATGAGCAGTTCTTC; cdr3_aa: CASSPGTRNNNEQFF
v_call: TRBV27; clone_size: many; j_call: TRBJ2-3; d_call: TRBD2; cdr3_nt: TGTGCCAGCAGTTTATCCATGCTAGCGGGAGTCTTAACAGATACGCAGTATTTT; cdr3_aa: CASSLSMLAGVLTDTQYF
v_call: TRBV28; clone_size: .; j_call: TRBJ2-2; d_call: TRBD2; cdr3_nt: TGTGCCTCCAGGACTAGCACCGGGGAGCTGTTTTTT; cdr3_aa: CASRTSTGELFF
v_call: TRBV2; clone_size: .; j_call: TRBJ1-4; d_call: .; cdr3_nt: TGTGCCAGCAGTGTTCTCCGCGCTCTCAGCTCGAATGAAAAACTGTTTTTT; cdr3_aa: CASSVLRALSSNEKLFF
v_call: TRBV11-3; clone_size: .; j_call: TRBJ2-1; d_call: TRBD1; cdr3_nt: TGTGCCAGCAGCTTCGACAGGGGGAATGAGCAGTTCTTC; cdr3_aa: CASSFDRGNEQFF
v_call: TRBV10-1; clone_size: .; j_call: TRBJ1-2; d_call: .; cdr3_nt: TGCGCCAGCAGTGAGTCCGGGATTAACTATGGCTACACCTTC; cdr3_aa: CASSESGINYGYTF
v_call: TRBV6-5; clone_size: .; j_call: TRBJ1-1; d_call: .; cdr3_nt: TGTGCCAGCAGCGACGGGGTAGGAGACACTGAAGCTTTCTTT; cdr3_aa: CASSDGVGDTEAFF
v_call: TRBV19; clone_size: .; j_call: TRBJ2-7; d_call: TRBD1; cdr3_nt: TGTGCCAGTAGTATTTTTCCGGACAGGGAGTACGAGCAGTACTTC; cdr3_aa: CASSIFPDREYEQYF
v_call: TRBV7-9; clone_size: .; j_call: TRBJ1-5; d_call: .; cdr3_nt: TGTGCCAGCAGCCCCGCGATGGGAGGTCAGCCCCAGCATTTT; cdr3_aa: CASSPAMGGQPQHF
v_call: TRBV28; clone_size: .; j_call: TRBJ1-2; d_call: .; cdr3_nt: TGTGCCAGCAGCATCGGGACCGCTTATGGCTACACCTTC; cdr3_aa: CASSIGTAYGYTF
v_call: TRBV9; clone_size: .; j_call: TRBJ2-1; d_call: .; cdr3_nt: TGTGCCAGCAGCGTAGCCCACACCAATGAGCAGTTCTTC; cdr3_aa: CASSVAHTNEQFF
v_call: TRBV10-3; clone_size: .; j_call: TRBJ2-1; d_call: TRBD2; cdr3_nt: TGTGCCAGTGCCCTTGGACTAGCGGGGAACAATGAGCAGTTCTTC; cdr3_aa: CASALGLAGNNEQFF